The present T cell receptor (beta chain) was sequenced within a study of T cell responses to AZD1222 COVID-19 vaccine. Second doses were pooled across both intervals (about 4 or about 12 weeks). Clones were sequenced by immunoSEQ multiplex PCR, and TCRdb holds only the in-frame ones, with some missing. The sample holds 180,000 or so clones; approximately 90% are singletons and the top ten take 1.7%. With 4 bases clipped from V and 1 base from J, the junction kept 8 bases outside the gene matches. CDR3 length: 15 residues. Germline V gives CDR1 SGDLS, CDR2 YYNGEE. The origin of this receptor is an adult who received the AZD1222 COVID-19 vaccine. Material: peripheral blood, obtained 28 days after the second AZD1222 dose. The chain joins TRBV9 to TRBJ2-7; 7 positions agree with TRBD1. This chain's CDR3 is CASSPRTGRSYEQYF. The CDR3 region has the DNA TGTGCCAGCAGCCCTAGGACAGGCCGATCCTACGAGCAGTACTTC.